The source of this TCR beta chain is a study of cytomegalovirus exposure and HLA in healthy donors. The CDR3 has 17 residues. CDR1 is SEHNR and CDR2 is FQNEAQ in the germline V gene (reference sequence). Trimming removed 5 bases from V and 6 bases from J; junction bases left unmatched: 13. PCR employed 60 Vbeta and 13 Jbeta primers. TCRdb keeps only in-frame clones here, not all; method: immunoSEQ multiplex PCR. The data show 150,000 to 170,000 clones, roughly four fifths seen once. The V call is TRBV7-9, the J call TRBJ2-3; 11 bases map to TRBD2. Sample: PBMCs. The TCR was taken from a young man in good health and CMV-seronegative. The CDR3 loop reads CASSTQLAGATMDTQYF. The CDR3 DNA follows: TGTGCCAGCAGCACTCAACTAGCGGGGGCGACCATGGATACGCAGTATTTT.